Presented here are 14 T cell receptor beta chains from one specimen sequenced in a study of T cell responses to AZD1222 COVID-19 vaccine. Repertoires were generated with immunoSEQ multiplex PCR, while TCRdb's copy carries only in-frame clones and drops some. This sample yields some 95,000 clones, of which 85% to 90% are seen a single time; roughly 3.5% belongs to the top ten. The sample was peripheral blood, taken on day 0 of AZD1222 vaccination. All receptors come from an adult in good health.

The CDR3 coding sequence is TGCGCCAGCAGCTCCCAGGGAGGAACCTCTGGAAACACCATATATTTT. This translates into CASSSQGGTSGNTIYF. The chain uses TRBV5-1 and TRBJ1-3, with D perhaps TRBD1 (5 bases). V lost 3 bases to trimming and J lost 0 bases, with 13 bases between them. From germline, CDR1 is SGHRS and CDR2 YFSETQ. There are 16 residues in the CDR3.

The chain couples TRBV6-6 to TRBJ1-1, with 9 bases identical to TRBD1. The ends lost 2 bases at V and 7 bases at J; junction bases unmatched: 5. Germline V gives CDR1 MNHNY, CDR2 SVGAGI (reference sequence). The CDR3 extends over 14 amino acids. The CDR3 reads CASSYTTTGGEAFF. CDR3 nucleotides: TGTGCCAGCAGTTACACGACGACAGGGGGTGAAGCTTTCTTT.

This clone was counted only a few times. V and J are TRBV2 and TRBJ2-7; tentative D call: TRBD2 (7 bases). Germline values: CDR1 SNHLY, CDR2 FYNNEI. The V end lost 9 bases, the J end lost 2 bases, and 14 bases lay between the germline ends. CDR3 size: 13 residues. The CDR3 coding sequence is TGTGCCAGGTCTAGGGGGACTACCTACGAGCAGTACTTC. This encodes CARSRGTTYEQYF.

The rearrangement joins TRBV6-5 to TRBJ1-2; D possibly corresponds to TRBD1 (5 bases). This CDR3 spans 14 amino acids. In germline, CDR1 is MNHEY, CDR2 SVGAGI. Trimming took 2 bases from V and 4 from J, leaving 11 bases between them. The CDR3, as DNA: TGTGCCAGCAGTTACAGGGACCTGGGCTATGGCTACACCTTC. It yields the protein CASSYRDLGYGYTF.

The V call is TRBV10-1, the J call TRBJ2-1, with D unclear. The V end lost 0 bases, the J end lost 3 bases, and 9 bases lay between the germline ends. Germline CDR1 and CDR2: WNHNN and SYGVQD (reference sequence). This CDR3 comprises 15 residues. Here the CDR3 reads CASSESGPDYNEQFF. The CDR3 DNA reads TGCGCCAGCAGTGAGTCTGGTCCAGACTACAATGAGCAGTTCTTC.

The V and J genes are TRBV7-9 and TRBJ2-1; TRBD1 aligns across 8 bases. V shed 1 base, J shed 0 bases, and the junction held 2 bases outside the gene matches. The CDR3 consists of 16 residues. Looked up from germline, CDR1 is SEHNR and CDR2 is FQNEAQ (reference sequence). The CDR3 coding sequence is TGTGCCAGCAGCTTAGGCACAGGGGGCTCCTACAATGAGCAGTTCTTC. It specifies CASSLGTGGSYNEQFF.

J is TRBJ2-5 and V is TRBV27; D possibly corresponds to TRBD1 (5 bases). The CDR3 sequence is 15 residues long. CDR1 is MNHEY and CDR2 is SMNVEV in the germline V gene (reference sequence). V was clipped by 5 bases and J by 1 base, with 14 bases between them. The CDR3 nucleotides are TGTGCCAGCAGTCCGTCAGGGTGGCGCCAAGAGACCCAGTACTTC. Protein product: CASSPSGWRQETQYF.

V is TRBV5-1 and J is TRBJ2-3; TRBD1 matches at 8 bases. The CDR3 extends over 15 amino acids. Looked up from germline, CDR1 is SGHRS and CDR2 is YFSETQ. Trimming at V came to 0 bases and at J to 4 bases, leaving 4 bases not matched to a gene. CDR3 nucleotides: TGCGCCAGCAGCTTGGTGACAGGGGTTGCAGATACGCAGTATTTT. Its protein is CASSLVTGVADTQYF.

The rearrangement links TRBV7-3 to TRBJ1-2; D may be TRBD1 (6 bases). V dropped 5 bases and J dropped 1 base, with 14 bases sitting between them. The CDR3 is 15 amino acids. Per the germline V gene, CDR1 is SGHTA and CDR2 is FQGTGA. The CDR3: CASSPTGSDNYGYTF. CDR3 bases: TGTGCCAGCAGCCCGACAGGCTCCGATAACTATGGCTACACCTTC.

The chain combines TRBV2 with TRBJ2-2; D possibly corresponds to TRBD2 (6 bases). Germline assignment: CDR1 SNHLY and CDR2 FYNNEI. The CDR3 is 15 residues long. The V and J ends lost 1 base and 6 bases respectively, with 12 bases between them. CDR3 sequence: CASSEGDRRAGELFF. As DNA, the CDR3 is TGTGCCAGCAGTGAAGGGGACCGGAGGGCCGGGGAGCTGTTTTTT.

The chain employs TRBV11-2 and TRBJ2-7; D is ambiguous. Deletions cut 2 bases from V and 3 bases from J, with 8 bases between. This CDR3 has 13 residues. The germline V gene encodes CDR1 SGHAT and CDR2 FQNNGV. CDR3 DNA: TGTGCCAGCAGCTTATCCCCTAGCTACGAGCAGTACTTC. It yields the protein CASSLSPSYEQYF.

This clone was detected once. This chain links TRBV19 with TRBJ2-7; D is undetermined. There are 13 residues in the CDR3. CDR1 LNHDA and CDR2 SQIVND come from the germline V gene (reference sequence). Between the trimmed V and J ends, which lost 6 bases and 2 bases, there was a span of 11 bases. The CDR3 nucleotides read TGTGCCAGTAGCGGACCCGCCCCCTACGAGCAGTACTTC. Translation: CASSGPAPYEQYF.

In this sample, this clone turned up a few times. This sequence joins TRBV30 and TRBJ2-2; TRBD1 agrees at 10 bases. This CDR3 is 16 amino acids long. Trimming took 7 bases from V and 5 from J; bases not matched to a gene: 13. Germline V gene sequence: CDR1 GTSNPN, CDR2 SVGIG (reference sequence). CDR3 in DNA: TGTGCCTCTCCTGGTGACAGGGGGCAGGAAACCGGGGAGCTGTTTTTT. This translates into CASPGDRGQETGELFF.

CDR3 nucleotides: TGTGCCAGCAGCGTAGCCAGGGGAGGCTATGGCTACACCTTC. It encodes CASSVARGGYGYTF. The rearrangement joins TRBV9 to TRBJ1-2, with a tentative D call TRBD1 (6 bases). Per germline, CDR1 SGDLS and CDR2 YYNGEE. With 0 bases removed from V and 4 bases from J, the gap between germline ends came to 10 bases. The CDR3 runs to 14 residues.